These 6 T cell receptor beta chains originate from one sample sequenced in a study of cytomegalovirus exposure and HLA in healthy donors. The PCR was carried out with 60 Vbeta primers and 13 Jbeta primers. Using immunoSEQ multiplex PCR, the repertoire was profiled, and TCRdb retains in-frame clones only, with some absent. The table records 110,000 to 150,000 clones, 65% to 85% of them present only once. What was sequenced was PBMCs. The receptor set was obtained from a male donor in good health and CMV-seronegative.

The chain combines TRBV5-1 with TRBJ1-2; D perhaps matches TRBD1 (6 bases). Per germline, CDR1 SGHRS and CDR2 YFSETQ. Trimming removed 0 bases from V and 6 bases from J, with 9 bases in between. CDR3 length: 13 residues. CDR3 bases: TGCGCCAGCAGCTTGGCACAGGGCGATGGCTACACCTTC. Protein product: CASSLAQGDGYTF.

The J gene is TRBJ1-1, the V gene TRBV7-9; no reliable D call. V dropped 2 bases and J dropped 1 base, with 8 bases sitting between them. The CDR3 is 14 amino acids. Germline CDR1 SEHNR, CDR2 FQNEAQ (reference sequence). CDR3 bases: TGTGCCAGCAGCTTAAGGGAGCGGAACACTGAAGCTTTCTTT. Protein product: CASSLRERNTEAFF.

With respect to this clone: The junction shows a germline mismatch at one end, possibly a read error. This chain uses TRBV5-1 with TRBJ2-4, with TRBD1 as a possible D gene (6 bases). Germline CDR1 reads SGHRS; CDR2 reads YFSETQ. This CDR3 is 15 amino acids long. The CDR3 DNA follows: TGCGCCAGCAGCACTGGGGGTGGGGGCAAAAACAGTCAGTACTTC. Residues: CASSTGGGGKNSQYF.

The chain employs TRBV7-8 and TRBJ2-2; TRBD2 agrees at 14 bases. Germline values: CDR1 SGHVS, CDR2 FQNEAQ. V shed 2 bases, J shed 6 bases, and the junction held 2 bases outside the gene matches. The CDR3 is made up of 16 amino acids. DNA for the CDR3: TGTGCCAGCAGCTTAAAGACTAGCGGGAGGGCCGGGGAGCTGTTTTTT. Residues: CASSLKTSGRAGELFF.

The chain is built from TRBV18 and TRBJ1-5; 7 bases fit TRBD1. Germline CDR1 KGHSH, CDR2 LQKENI. This CDR3 has 16 amino acids. The junction had 3 bases not matched to a gene; V was cut back by 1 base and J by 0 bases. CDR3 coding DNA: TGTGCCAGCTCACCACAACAGGGGTCTAGCAATCAGCCCCAGCATTTT. This sequence encodes CASSPQQGSSNQPQHF.

The chain employs TRBV6-5 and TRBJ2-7; D is perhaps TRBD1 (6 bases). Deletions cut 3 bases from V and 6 bases from J, with 15 bases between. This CDR3 contains 14 residues. The V gene's germline CDR1 is MNHEY and CDR2 SVGAGI. Here the CDR3 reads CASSYDGRGLEQYF. The DNA of the CDR3 is TGTGCCAGCAGTTATGATGGCAGGGGCCTCGAGCAGTACTTC.